These T cell receptor beta chains were read from a single sample in a study of T cell changes during pregnancy in multiple sclerosis. Data came from immunoSEQ multiplex PCR; TCRdb stores just in-frame clones and leaves some out. The sample carries around 100,000 clones, 85% to 95% recorded once. This specimen was peripheral blood, taken before pregnancy. The receptors shown here come from a female donor with multiple sclerosis, enrolled in a pregnancy study. The CDR3 runs from the conserved cysteine through the conserved F or W. Each record gives: V gene, clone size, D gene, J gene, CDR3 DNA, CDR3 protein. D genes are given only for firm matches. Rows give clone size only sometimes, using once, few, many, or a class for an expanded clone.

TRBV4-1	few	-	TRBJ1-5	TGCGCCAGCAGCCAAGTAGGGGCAGGGGATCAGCCCCAGCATTTT	CASSQVGAGDQPQHF
TRBV9	-	TRBD2	TRBJ2-3	TGTGCCAGCAGCGGAGACATTGGGGGGACTAGCGGGAGTATTGATACGCAGTATTTT	CASSGDIGGTSGSIDTQYF
TRBV4-1	-	-	TRBJ2-2	TGCGCCAGCAGCCTGCACGGGACTCCAAACACCGGGGAGCTGTTTTTT	CASSLHGTPNTGELFF
TRBV27	-	-	TRBJ1-5	TGTGCCAGCGGGAAGGCGACAGTCAATCAGCCCCAGCATTTT	CASGKATVNQPQHF
TRBV13	-	TRBD2	TRBJ2-7	TGTGCCAGCAGCTTACGAGGGCTAGCGGGATCCGACGAGCAGTACTTC	CASSLRGLAGSDEQYF
TRBV2	-	-	TRBJ2-5	TGTGCCAGCATCCGGACTGACGCACGGGGGACCCAGTACTTC	CASIRTDARGTQYF
TRBV20-1	-	-	TRBJ2-5	TGCAGTGGCAAGAGGAGCCATCAGTACTTC	CSGKRSHQYF
TRBV28	-	TRBD2	TRBJ2-2	TGTGCCAGCAGATGGACTAGCGGCCGATTACATAACACCGGGGAGCTGTTTTTT	CASRWTSGRLHNTGELFF
TRBV9	-	-	TRBJ2-2	TGTGCCAGCAGCCCGGGGGTCACCGGGGAGCTGTTTTTT	CASSPGVTGELFF
TRBV4-1	-	-	TRBJ2-3	TGCGCCAGCAGCCAAGGGCTGGCAGATACGCAGTATTTT	CASSQGLADTQYF
TRBV27	-	TRBD1	TRBJ2-5	TGTGCCAGCAGTTTGACAGGGAACCAAGAGACCCAGTACTTC	CASSLTGNQETQYF
TRBV2	-	TRBD1	TRBJ1-3	TGTGCCGGCGGCGGGACAGGGTCCCCCTCTGGAAACACCATATATTTT	CAGGGTGSPSGNTIYF
TRBV7-9	-	-	TRBJ2-7	TGTGCCAGCAGCTTGCCGGGAGTAGGAAACGAGCAGTACTTC	CASSLPGVGNEQYF
TRBV27	-	-	TRBJ2-7	TGTGCCAGCAGTTCAGGGAACTACGAGCAGTACTTC	CASSSGNYEQYF
TRBV7-3	-	-	TRBJ2-1	TGTGCCAGCAGCTCAATGGGGGGATCCTACAATGAGCAGTTCTTC	CASSSMGGSYNEQFF
TRBV7-2	-	-	TRBJ1-2	TGTGCCAGCAGCTTAGCGCTCCCAGGGTTGGACTATGGCTACACCTTC	CASSLALPGLDYGYTF
TRBV6-5	-	TRBD1	TRBJ1-2	TGTGCCAGCAGTTACGAGATTGGGACAGGGGGTGGCTACACCTTC	CASSYEIGTGGGYTF
TRBV15	-	-	TRBJ1-2	TGTGCCACCGGGGAGGGGGAAGGTGGCTACACCTTC	CATGEGEGGYTF
TRBV2	-	-	TRBJ2-7	TGTGCCAGCAGTGAAGCACGCGGACAGTCCTACGAGCAGTACTTC	CASSEARGQSYEQYF
TRBV6-5	-	-	TRBJ1-2	TGTGCCAGCAGCCCTACTTATGGACAGTCAGGGGGCTACACCTTC	CASSPTYGQSGGYTF
TRBV6-5	-	-	TRBJ1-5	TGTGCCAGCAGTTACGACAGTAATCAGCCCCAGCATTTT	CASSYDSNQPQHF
TRBV5-1	-	-	TRBJ1-2	TGCGCCAGCAGCCCGACAGGCCCCCTGAGTGGCTACACCTTC	CASSPTGPLSGYTF
TRBV5-1	-	-	TRBJ2-3	TGCGCCAGCAGCTTGGCCGGGGGACCCACAGATACGCAGTATTTT	CASSLAGGPTDTQYF
TRBV7-2	-	-	TRBJ1-5	TGTGCCAGCAGTCGACGAGGGGGTTTATCTTTGTCGCGAAATCAGCCCCAGCATTTT	CASSRRGGLSLSRNQPQHF
TRBV5-1	-	TRBD1	TRBJ2-3	TGCGCCAGTAGAAGGGACAGGAACACAGATACGCAGTATTTT	CASRRDRNTDTQYF
TRBV7-6	-	-	TRBJ2-7	TGTGCCAGCAGCCCCGGAGACTACGAGCAGTACTTC	CASSPGDYEQYF
TRBV7-9	-	TRBD1	TRBJ2-7	TGTGCCAGCAGCTCGGGACAGCGATCCTACGAGCAGTACTTC	CASSSGQRSYEQYF
TRBV5-1	-	TRBD2	TRBJ2-5	TGCGCCAGCAGCTTAACTAGCGGGAGAGAGACCCAGTACTTC	CASSLTSGRETQYF
TRBV29-1	-	-	TRBJ2-3	TGCAGCGCCCGCGTAGGAGCGGGAGTAGGGGGCCCCACAGATACGCAGTATTTT	CSARVGAGVGGPTDTQYF
TRBV6-4	-	TRBD2	TRBJ2-1	TGTGCCAGCAGTGACTCGCGACTAGCGGGAGTACATGAGCAGTTCTTC	CASSDSRLAGVHEQFF
TRBV7-9	-	TRBD2	TRBJ2-7	TGTGCCAGCAGTGGGCAGCGGGGGGACTACGAGCAGTACTTC	CASSGQRGDYEQYF
TRBV9	-	TRBD2	TRBJ2-1	TGTGCCAGCAGCCTAGGCGGGACTAGCGGGAGAAATGAGCAGTTCTTC	CASSLGGTSGRNEQFF
TRBV10-3	-	TRBD1	TRBJ1-3	TGTGCCATAGGGGACAGGGGCGGAAACACCATATATTTT	CAIGDRGGNTIYF
TRBV13	-	-	TRBJ1-1	TGTGCCAGCGGCGTGACATCGGGATTGAACACTGAAGCTTTCTTT	CASGVTSGLNTEAFF
TRBV5-1	-	TRBD2	TRBJ2-7	TGCGCCAGCAGCTTGGCGGGAGGGACTTACGAGCAGTACTTC	CASSLAGGTYEQYF